The rows below give T cell receptor beta chains drawn from one sample of a study of T cells in Graves' hyperthyroidism and ophthalmopathy. TCRdb fed the multiplex PCR reads into MiXCR, producing one record per CDR3 protein. The sample has over 200,000 distinct CDR3 sequences, roughly 15% seen once. Sample: blood. These receptors were collected from a woman aged 40 to 50 with Graves' hyperthyroidism that later progressed to Graves' ophthalmopathy. The CDR3 runs from the conserved cysteine through the conserved F or W. Each record gives: V gene, CDR3 protein.

TRBV3-1,CASSSREYNEQFF
TRBV7-8,CASSLGRVGYNEQFF
TRBV19,CASNHDREETQYF
TRBV7-9,CASGGTVWDEQFF
TRBV19,CTSSMEGKGYTF
TRBV7-9,CASSLELVGELFF
TRBV2,CASSEPSGSIETQYF
TRBV4-1,CASSQGLTGQLNQPQHF
TRBV28,CASTSTREQYF
TRBV6-5,CASSYALGTEAFF
TRBV6-2/TRBV6-3,CASTRHAEAFF
TRBV28,CASSSPSQQGYEQYF
TRBV27,CASSLIGGATQYF
TRBV27,CASSSWAGSTNTGELFF
TRBV27,CASSLNQPQHF
TRBV9,CASSVEWAGGVNNEQFF
TRBV4-1,CASSQDSDTQYF
TRBV5-1,CASSVGQPNTEAFF
TRBV14,CASSHETGSEQYF
TRBV20-1,CSASSSGYTF
TRBV28,CASSFSGTAALYGYTF
TRBV28,CASTMGGTGSYEQYF
TRBV12-3/TRBV12-4,CASSSKWTCQETQYF
TRBV12-3/TRBV12-4,CASSLADRLYNEQFF